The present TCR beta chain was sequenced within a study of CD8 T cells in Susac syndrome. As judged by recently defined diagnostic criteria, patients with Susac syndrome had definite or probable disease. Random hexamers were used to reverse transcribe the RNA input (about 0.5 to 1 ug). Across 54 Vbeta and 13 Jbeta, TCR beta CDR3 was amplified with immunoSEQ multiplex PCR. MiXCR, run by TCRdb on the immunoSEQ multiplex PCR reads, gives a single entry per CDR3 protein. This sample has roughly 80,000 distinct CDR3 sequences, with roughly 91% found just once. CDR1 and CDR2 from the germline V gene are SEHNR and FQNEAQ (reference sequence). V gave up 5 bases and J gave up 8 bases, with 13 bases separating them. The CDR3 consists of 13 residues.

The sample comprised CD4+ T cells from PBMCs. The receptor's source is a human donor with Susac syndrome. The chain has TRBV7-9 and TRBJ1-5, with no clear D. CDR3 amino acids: CASSPTGPKPQHF. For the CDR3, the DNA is TGTGCCAGCAGCCCGACCGGGCCTAAGCCCCAGCATTTT.